This TCR beta chain was recovered during a study of siplizumab effects on memory and regulatory T cells. As concerns this clone: Its antigen is unknown.

Some 100,000 TCR templates were measured in each sample. Assay used: immunoSEQ multiplex PCR; TCRdb lists only in-frame clones, some missing. The data contain 100,000 or so clones, roughly 91% of them singletons. V was shortened by 0 bases and J by 2 bases, with 10 bases between the two germline ends. This CDR3 has 14 residues. In germline, CDR1 is GTSNPN, CDR2 SVGIG (reference sequence). Study-level findings and limits: Poor capture below about 10^-5 frequency left most alloreactive clones unmapped to unstimulated subsets. In siplizumab conditions, mappable alloreactive CD4+ clones averaged approximately 70% Treg-derived, against 25% to 30% in controls. Confirmatory evidence of suppressive function in proliferating siplizumab-culture Tregs was not obtained.

The sequenced sample consisted of CD4+ T cells sorted from blood. The TCR sequence derives from a human donor in good health. This chain joins TRBV30 and TRBJ1-1; D is possibly TRBD1 (6 bases). CDR3 DNA sequence: TGTGCCTGGAGTGTACAGGGAGGTAACACTGAAGCTTTCTTT. Translation gives CAWSVQGGNTEAFF.